Sequencing of this T cell receptor beta chain was carried out in a study of identical twins. Comments on this clonotype: Its antigen remains unidentified.

General study results and limits: Zero-insertion analyses could be partly confounded by invariant MAIT and iNKT cells. High-abundance cord blood beta clonotypes had fewer insertions; memory repertoires showed none.

Each CDR3 protein gets one entry after TCRdb re-called the 5' RACE reads with MiXCR. Among 450,000 or so distinct CDR3 sequences listed, approximately 15% were seen once. This CDR3 contains 15 residues. The germline V gene encodes CDR1 SGHRS and CDR2 YFSETQ. Losses at the gene ends were 2 bases for V and 7 bases for J; bases not matched to a gene: 8. These same data were also listed under a study on yellow fever vaccine responses in identical twins.

Sequenced: CD4+ T cells sorted from blood. The TCR was taken from a woman under 30 in good health. This chain joins TRBV5-1 and TRBJ1-2, with 10 bases lining up with TRBD1. In DNA, the CDR3 is TGCGCCAGCAGCTTTGCGGGACAGGGGAGCGGTGGCTACACCTTC. Translated, it gives CASSFAGQGSGGYTF.